This T cell receptor (beta chain) derives from a study of T cell repertoires in cytomegalovirus infection. Study-wide results and caveats: In two of eight donors, the top clonotype was HLA-C-restricted CMV-specific.

This clonotype occurred many times. The antigen is undetermined. The CDR3 covers 13 residues. V shed 1 base and J shed 1 base, with 5 bases lying between them. Germline V lookup: CDR1 SGHKS, CDR2 YYEKEE (reference sequence). TCRdb reprocessed the reads via MiXCR and lists one record per CDR3 protein. The table has over 90,000 distinct CDR3 sequences, approximately 15% seen once; the top ten hold around 8.5%. The clonotype was recovered from a human donor in good health (CMV status not recorded). Some clones in this sample may be carry-over from other donors' samples. The sequencing sample was made of PBMCs. The chain uses TRBV5-5 and TRBJ1-1; no reliable D call. The CDR3 sequence: CASSLSTNTEAFF. The CDR3 bases are TGTGCCAGCAGCTTGAGCACGAACACTGAAGCTTTCTTT.